These T cell receptor beta chains were read from a single sample in a study of PD-1 blockade in classical Hodgkin lymphoma. Data came from immunoSEQ multiplex PCR; TCRdb stores just in-frame clones and leaves some out. This sample has 50,000 or so clones, with around two thirds found just once. The specimen was peripheral blood mononuclear cells (PBMCs), collected before the second cycle of nivolumab. These receptors came from a human donor with classical Hodgkin lymphoma. CDR3s include the opening cysteine and the closing phenylalanine or tryptophan. A D gene is named only where the DNA matches it firmly. Only part of the rows carry a size: once, few, many, or a class if the clone is expanded.

TRBJ2-5,NA,TRBV9,TRBD1,CASSAPGGWETQYF,TGTGCCAGCAGCGCGCCAGGGGGTTGGGAGACCCAGTACTTC
TRBJ2-1,NA,TRBV7-3,NA,CASSFQTGEQFF,TGTGCCAGCAGCTTCCAAACGGGTGAGCAGTTCTTC
TRBJ2-7,few,TRBV7-8,TRBD2,CASSLTSGSGYEQYF,TGTGCCAGCAGCTTAACTAGCGGGAGTGGGTACGAGCAGTACTTC
TRBJ1-2,NA,TRBV13,NA,CASSLGADGQTRYGYTF,TGTGCCAGCAGCTTGGGGGCCGACGGACAGACCCGCTATGGCTACACCTTC
TRBJ2-7,NA,TRBV6-6,NA,CASSYGDAYEQYF,TGTGCCAGCAGTTACGGGGACGCCTACGAGCAGTACTTC
TRBJ2-3,NA,TRBV9,NA,CASSLRVVTDTQYF,TGTGCCAGCAGCCTCCGGGTCGTCACAGATACGCAGTATTTT
TRBJ1-1,few,TRBV6-6,NA,CASSYSVSRAEAFF,TGTGCCAGCAGTTACTCGGTATCTCGGGCTGAAGCTTTCTTT
TRBJ2-7,NA,TRBV7-9,NA,CASSFFLLGQGNEQYF,TGTGCCAGCAGTTTCTTCCTTCTAGGGCAGGGAAACGAGCAGTACTTC
TRBJ2-7,NA,TRBV7-9,NA,CASSLLSSEQYF,TGTGCCAGCAGCTTATTATCCTCCGAGCAGTACTTC
TRBJ1-1,many,TRBV7-9,NA,CASSLERGFSTEAFF,TGTGCCAGCAGCTTAGAACGAGGGTTCAGCACTGAAGCTTTCTTT
TRBJ2-7,medium-sized,TRBV4-2,TRBD2,CASSQDMGGRNEQYF,TGTGCCAGCAGCCAAGATATGGGCGGGAGGAACGAGCAGTACTTC
TRBJ2-5,NA,TRBV5-1,NA,CASRASGETQYF,TGCGCCAGCAGGGCATCGGGGGAGACCCAGTACTTC
TRBJ2-1,NA,TRBV18,TRBD2,CASSLAGGVGEQFF,TGTGCCAGCTCACTAGCGGGAGGGGTTGGAGAGCAGTTCTTC
TRBJ2-5,once,TRBV5-4,NA,CASSLLGVNQETQYF,TGTGCCAGCAGCTTGCTGGGGGTAAACCAAGAGACCCAGTACTTC
TRBJ2-2,NA,TRBV5-4,TRBD2,CASSSGRSAGELFF,TGTGCCAGCAGTAGCGGGAGGTCCGCCGGGGAGCTGTTTTTT
TRBJ2-7,once,TRBV11-1,NA,CASSPYRDEQYF,TGTGCCAGCAGCCCTTACAGGGACGAGCAGTACTTC
TRBJ2-1,NA,TRBV27,NA,CATKGTYNEQFF,TGTGCCACAAAGGGAACCTACAATGAGCAGTTCTTC
TRBJ2-7,few,TRBV9,NA,CASSVVPGYEQYF,TGTGCCAGCAGCGTAGTCCCCGGGTACGAGCAGTACTTC
TRBJ2-1,NA,TRBV30,TRBD2,CAWRGLANEQFF,TGTGCCTGGAGAGGACTAGCGAATGAGCAGTTCTTC
TRBJ1-5,NA,TRBV12-5,NA,CASGPGGYNQPQHF,TGTGCTAGTGGCCCCGGCGGCTACAATCAGCCCCAGCATTTT
TRBJ1-1,NA,TRBV27,NA,CASSSIPQGSRTEAFF,TGTGCCAGCAGTTCAATCCCACAGGGCAGTCGCACTGAAGCTTTCTTT
TRBJ2-7,NA,TRBV7-9,NA,CASSLSPGSYEQYF,TGTGCCAGCAGCTTGAGTCCAGGAAGCTACGAGCAGTACTTC
TRBJ2-3,NA,TRBV7-9,NA,CASSFATVVGDTQYF,TGTGCCAGCAGCTTTGCGACCGTGGTGGGAGATACGCAGTATTTT